A selection of T cell receptor beta chains follows, all from one sample in a study of T cells in Graves' hyperthyroidism and ophthalmopathy. TCRdb ran MiXCR on the multiplex PCR reads and lists one entry per CDR3 protein. The data show about 270,000 distinct CDR3 sequences, almost 25% seen once. The sequenced material came from blood. The receptors here all came from a middle-aged woman with Graves' ophthalmopathy. Each CDR3 is given with its conserved first and last residue. D genes are given only for firm matches. Size is omitted from some rows. Given values are once, few, many or a class for expanded clones.

D: .
V: TRBV7-2
J: TRBJ1-2
size: many
DNA: TGTGCCAGCAGACTCACCGGGACACCCTATGGCTACACCTTC
CDR3: CASRLTGTPYGYTF

D: .
V: TRBV27
J: TRBJ2-7
size: many
DNA: TGTGCCAGCAGTTTCGCAGGACTGGCCTACGAGCAGTACTTC
CDR3: CASSFAGLAYEQYF

D: TRBD1
V: TRBV28
J: TRBJ2-7
size: .
DNA: TGTGCCAGCAGCCAACCGGGACAGGGCTCCTACGAGCAGTACTTC
CDR3: CASSQPGQGSYEQYF

D: .
V: TRBV6-1
J: TRBJ1-1
size: many
DNA: TGTGCCAGCAGTGGGAGGACTGAAGCTTTCTTT
CDR3: CASSGRTEAFF

D: .
V: TRBV28
J: TRBJ1-5
size: .
DNA: TGTGCCAGCAGTCCCCGGAGAGCCCAGCATTTT
CDR3: CASSPRRAQHF

D: TRBD2
V: TRBV11-1
J: TRBJ2-2
size: many
DNA: TGTGCCAGCGTACCAGGGGGGACTAGCGGGATGACGAACACCGGGGAGCTGTTTTTT
CDR3: CASVPGGTSGMTNTGELFF

D: TRBD2
V: TRBV28
J: TRBJ2-7
size: many
DNA: TGTGCCAGCAGTTTAAGCGGGGATGTCTACGAGCAGTACTTC
CDR3: CASSLSGDVYEQYF

D: .
V: TRBV30
J: TRBJ2-5
size: few
DNA: TGTGCCTGGAGTCTGGACGGATTACGTGGGGAGACCCAGTACTTC
CDR3: CAWSLDGLRGETQYF

D: TRBD1
V: TRBV10-3
J: TRBJ2-7
size: many
DNA: TGTGCCATCAGCGACAGGGTAGGGGACTCCTACGAGCAGTACTTC
CDR3: CAISDRVGDSYEQYF

D: .
V: TRBV19
J: TRBJ1-1
size: many
DNA: TGTGCCAGTACGAAACAGACTACGAACACTGAAGCTTTCTTT
CDR3: CASTKQTTNTEAFF

D: .
V: TRBV9
J: TRBJ1-1
size: many
DNA: TGTGCCAGCAGCTTGCAAGGGGTCCCGAACACTGAAGCTTTCTTT
CDR3: CASSLQGVPNTEAFF

D: TRBD2
V: TRBV15
J: TRBJ2-5
size: many
DNA: TGTGCCACCAGCGAAGGACTAGGGTGGGAGACCCAGTACTTC
CDR3: CATSEGLGWETQYF

D: .
V: TRBV12-3/TRBV12-4
J: TRBJ2-5
size: many
DNA: TGTGCCAGCAGTTTTCTAGTTGGGGAGACCCAGTACTTC
CDR3: CASSFLVGETQYF

D: TRBD1
V: TRBV12-3/TRBV12-4
J: TRBJ1-1
size: .
DNA: TGTGCCAGCACCACTCCACAGGGGAGGACTGAAGCTTTCTTT
CDR3: CASTTPQGRTEAFF

D: TRBD2
V: TRBV2
J: TRBJ2-4
size: many
DNA: TGTGCCAGCACCCAAAACCCCGCACTGGCGGGAGTCGCCAAAAACATTCAGTACTTC
CDR3: CASTQNPALAGVAKNIQYF

D: TRBD1
V: TRBV5-1
J: TRBJ2-7
size: many
DNA: TGCGCCAGCAGCCTGGATGCGACAGGGGGCAAATACGAGCAGTACTTC
CDR3: CASSLDATGGKYEQYF

D: TRBD2
V: TRBV20-1
J: TRBJ2-7
size: many
DNA: TGCAGTGCTACAATCCGAGGACTAGGGTTTGGCGAGCAGTACTTC
CDR3: CSATIRGLGFGEQYF

D: TRBD1
V: TRBV15
J: TRBJ1-6
size: many
DNA: TGTGCCACCAGCCCGGACAGGGATTCACCCCTCCACTTT
CDR3: CATSPDRDSPLHF

D: .
V: TRBV7-8
J: TRBJ1-2
size: .
DNA: TGTGCCAGCAGCTTTGGACGGTTCAATTATGGCTACACCTTC
CDR3: CASSFGRFNYGYTF

D: .
V: TRBV6-5
J: TRBJ2-5
size: many
DNA: TGTGCCAGCAGTTACTATGGGGGAGAGGAGACCCAGTACTTC
CDR3: CASSYYGGEETQYF

D: .
V: TRBV7-2
J: TRBJ1-2
size: few
DNA: TGTGCCAGCAGCTGGGGGCACGCTACTAACTATGGCTACACCTTC
CDR3: CASSWGHATNYGYTF

D: TRBD1
V: TRBV14
J: TRBJ2-7
size: many
DNA: TGTGCCAGCAGCCACCTCGGGACAGGGGGTCACGAGCAGTACTTC
CDR3: CASSHLGTGGHEQYF

D: .
V: TRBV28
J: TRBJ2-7
size: many
DNA: TGTGCCAGCAGCTCCCAGGGGGGGCTAGGGGTCTACGAGCAGTACTTC
CDR3: CASSSQGGLGVYEQYF

D: .
V: TRBV5-1
J: TRBJ2-7
size: many
DNA: TGCGCCAGCAGCTTCTTCGAGGGACGGAGCTCCTACGAGCAGTACTTC
CDR3: CASSFFEGRSSYEQYF

D: TRBD2
V: TRBV6-5
J: TRBJ2-2
size: many
DNA: TGTGCCAGCAGTCCGGGGGGGGGGTACGCTATGTCCGGGGAGCTGTTTTTT
CDR3: CASSPGGGYAMSGELFF

D: .
V: TRBV6-5
J: TRBJ1-2
size: .
DNA: TGTGCCAGCAGTTACAGAGGAGGGGTAGGCTACACCTTC
CDR3: CASSYRGGVGYTF

D: TRBD1
V: TRBV19
J: TRBJ2-5
size: .
DNA: TGTGCCAGTAGTACCACCGGGACAGGGTTGAAGACCCAGTACTTC
CDR3: CASSTTGTGLKTQYF

D: TRBD1
V: TRBV24-1
J: TRBJ2-5
size: .
DNA: TGTGCCACCAGTGATCATGGACAGGGTGGAGGGACCCAGTACTTC
CDR3: CATSDHGQGGGTQYF

D: .
V: TRBV6-2/TRBV6-3
J: TRBJ1-1
size: .
DNA: TGTGCCAGCAGTTCCCTATCGAAGGGGTACACTGAAGCTTTCTTT
CDR3: CASSSLSKGYTEAFF

D: .
V: TRBV18
J: TRBJ2-7
size: .
DNA: TGTGCCAGCTCACGGGACGGCTCCTACGAGCAGTACTTC
CDR3: CASSRDGSYEQYF

D: TRBD2
V: TRBV12-3/TRBV12-4
J: TRBJ2-7
size: .
DNA: TGTGCCAGCAGTTTATTTGGCGGGGGAAGCTCCTACGAGCAGTACTTC
CDR3: CASSLFGGGSSYEQYF

D: .
V: TRBV6-1
J: TRBJ2-7
size: .
DNA: TGTGCCAGCAGTACGGGGGACCAGCTCGGCGAGCAGTACTTC
CDR3: CASSTGDQLGEQYF

D: .
V: TRBV3-1
J: TRBJ2-7
size: many
DNA: TGTGCCAGCAGCCAACCCCCCCACGAGCAGTACTTC
CDR3: CASSQPPHEQYF

D: .
V: TRBV7-9
J: TRBJ2-2
size: many
DNA: TGTGCCAGCAGAACCGGGACGGCGAACACCGGGGAGCTGTTTTTT
CDR3: CASRTGTANTGELFF

D: .
V: TRBV5-1
J: TRBJ2-7
size: .
DNA: TGCGCCAGCAGCGAAACCCCCCTCTACGAGCAGTACTTC
CDR3: CASSETPLYEQYF

D: .
V: TRBV6-1
J: TRBJ2-7
size: .
DNA: TGTGCCAGCAGGCTCGGGGGAACCTCCTACGAGCAGTACTTC
CDR3: CASRLGGTSYEQYF

D: .
V: TRBV6-1
J: TRBJ1-5
size: many
DNA: TGTGCCAGCCGTCGGGGGGCAGGTCAGCCCCAGCATTTT
CDR3: CASRRGAGQPQHF